This T cell receptor (beta chain) was observed in a study of CD8 T cells in Susac syndrome. In the study overall: Within the sequenced Susac syndrome patient group, five or six exhibited active disease and under 10 were in remission.

After extraction with the RNeasy kit, roughly 0.5 to 1 ug of the RNA was reverse transcribed using random hexamers. Coverage of TCR beta CDR3 amplification by immunoSEQ multiplex PCR extended to 54 Vbeta and 13 Jbeta. Each CDR3 protein gets one entry after TCRdb re-called the immunoSEQ multiplex PCR reads with MiXCR. Here the sample spans around 100,000 distinct CDR3 sequences, 95% being singletons. The V gene's germline CDR1 is LGHDT and CDR2 YNNKEL (reference sequence). Trimming left V 1 base short and J 3 bases short, with 3 bases between. The CDR3 sequence is 12 residues long. The origin of this receptor is a human donor with Susac syndrome. Sequencing input: CD8+ T cells from PBMCs. This chain joins TRBV3-1 and TRBJ1-1, with D unresolved. The CDR3 spells CASSQVHTEAFF. For the CDR3, the DNA is TGTGCCAGCAGCCAAGTGCACACTGAAGCTTTCTTT.